This TCR beta chain originates from a study of OX40 agonist ivuxolimab in advanced cancers. The overall study: Males comprised 82.7% of the group, whose mean age was about 60 years (range 23 to 79).

The CDR3 covers 15 residues. Deletions cut 8 bases from V and 5 bases from J, with 21 bases between. The germline V gene encodes CDR1 MDHEN and CDR2 SYDVKM. Exclusion applied to patients with autoimmune disease history or systemic immunosuppression. Here immunoSEQ multiplex PCR was the method, and the copy in TCRdb shows in-frame clones only, minus some. The data contain 1,500 to 2,000 clones, more than 60% of them singletons. The clonotype comes from an adult with an advanced solid tumor such as melanoma, head and neck, liver or kidney cancer. Specimen: CD4+ or CD8+ T cells sorted from blood, collected in a trial of the OX40 agonist ivuxolimab. The gene calls are TRBV28 and TRBJ2-5; D is possibly TRBD1 (6 bases). Here the CDR3 reads CASGTPSGARETQYF. DNA for the CDR3: TGTGCCAGCGGGACGCCATCAGGGGCCAGGGAGACCCAGTACTTC.